This is a list of T cell receptor beta chains from one sample in a study of cytomegalovirus exposure and HLA in healthy donors. Sequencing used immunoSEQ multiplex PCR; TCRdb keeps in-frame clones, though not all of them. The sample records some 86,000 clones, more than 85% being singletons. The sequenced material came from PBMCs. The receptors come from a woman younger than 45 in good health and CMV-seronegative. CDR3s include the opening cysteine and the closing phenylalanine or tryptophan. The D gene is left open where the match is weak. Part of the rows lack a size; the others show once, few, many or a class for expanded clones.

length,D,size,V,J,DNA,CDR3
17,TRBD1,-,TRBV7-2,TRBJ2-6,TGTGCCAGCAGCCGTGGACAGGGGAGCTCTGGGGCCAACGTCCTGACTTTC,CASSRGQGSSGANVLTF
15,-,-,TRBV5-1,TRBJ1-2,TGCGCCAGCAGCTTGGCCGGGCAGGGTGAACATGGCTACACCTTC,CASSLAGQGEHGYTF
18,-,once,TRBV27,TRBJ2-5,TGTGCCAGCAGCCCTCGACTCTTAACCGACAGGAGGAAAGAGACCCAGTACTTC,CASSPRLLTDRRKETQYF
13,-,-,TRBV7-3,TRBJ2-6,TGTGCCAGCCGGGACTCTGGGGCCAACGTCCTGACTTTC,CASRDSGANVLTF
13,-,-,TRBV7-2,TRBJ1-5,TGTGCCAGCAGCCAGGGGCACAGTCAGCCCCAGCATTTT,CASSQGHSQPQHF
14,-,-,TRBV29-1,TRBJ1-5,TGCAGCGTTACCTCCGGGAACAGGGATCAGCCCCAGCATTTT,CSVTSGNRDQPQHF
13,-,-,TRBV11-3,TRBJ1-1,TGTGCCAGCAGCTTAGCCGGTTACACTGAAGCTTTCTTT,CASSLAGYTEAFF
16,TRBD1,-,TRBV28,TRBJ1-3,TGTGCCAGCAGTTTACCCCCCAGGGGGCCTGGAAACACCATATATTTT,CASSLPPRGPGNTIYF
13,-,-,TRBV7-9,TRBJ1-2,TGTGCCAGCACGAACGGGAGGAACTATGGCTACACCTTC,CASTNGRNYGYTF
11,-,once,TRBV2,TRBJ2-3,TGTGCCAGCAACCGACTGAATACGCAGTATTTT,CASNRLNTQYF
14,-,-,TRBV6-6,TRBJ2-7,TGTGCCACCCGGGATGTGGGGGGGCCCTACGAGCAGTACTTC,CATRDVGGPYEQYF
14,-,-,TRBV5-6,TRBJ2-7,TGTGCCAGCAGCTTGGTGGGGAGCTCCTACGAGCAGTACTTC,CASSLVGSSYEQYF
13,-,-,TRBV6-5,TRBJ1-2,TGTGCCAGCAGTTCTCGTGTGGCTTATGGCTACACCTTC,CASSSRVAYGYTF
13,TRBD1,-,TRBV28,TRBJ1-2,TGTGCCAGCAGTCCCACAGGGGGCGGAGGCTACACCTTC,CASSPTGGGGYTF
14,-,-,TRBV5-1,TRBJ1-4,TGCGCCAGCAGCCCCCAGTCAACTAATGAAAAACTGTTTTTT,CASSPQSTNEKLFF
13,TRBD1,-,TRBV9,TRBJ1-1,TGTGCCAGCAGCGTCAGGGGGGACACTGAAGCTTTCTTT,CASSVRGDTEAFF
14,-,-,TRBV29-1,TRBJ2-5,TGCAGCTCCTTTGGTGTAGGGGCTGGTGGGACCCAGTACTTC,CSSFGVGAGGTQYF
15,TRBD1,-,TRBV11-2,TRBJ2-5,TGTGCCAGCAGCTCAAGGACAGGGCAGGGAGAGACCCAGTACTTC,CASSSRTGQGETQYF
13,-,-,TRBV7-3,TRBJ2-1,TGTGCCAGCAGCTCCGAGGGACTCGGTGAGCAGTTCTTC,CASSSEGLGEQFF
14,-,-,TRBV6-6,TRBJ2-3,TGTGCCAGCAGTTACCCGGGGGGCACAGATACGCAGTATTTT,CASSYPGGTDTQYF
14,TRBD2,-,TRBV6-4,TRBJ2-5,TGTGCCAGCAGTGATAGCGGGGGGGAAGAGACCCAGTACTTC,CASSDSGGEETQYF
16,TRBD1,once,TRBV4-2,TRBJ1-5,TGTGCCAGCAGCCAGTCAATAACAGGGGGTAATCAGCCCCAGCATTTT,CASSQSITGGNQPQHF
19,-,-,TRBV28,TRBJ1-4,TGTGCCAGCAGACCCATAGACAGGACTCTCCCCTCAACTAATGAAAAACTGTTTTTT,CASRPIDRTLPSTNEKLFF
15,TRBD1,-,TRBV27,TRBJ2-1,TGTGCCAGCAGAGCCGGGACAGGGGCTTACAATGAGCAGTTCTTC,CASRAGTGAYNEQFF